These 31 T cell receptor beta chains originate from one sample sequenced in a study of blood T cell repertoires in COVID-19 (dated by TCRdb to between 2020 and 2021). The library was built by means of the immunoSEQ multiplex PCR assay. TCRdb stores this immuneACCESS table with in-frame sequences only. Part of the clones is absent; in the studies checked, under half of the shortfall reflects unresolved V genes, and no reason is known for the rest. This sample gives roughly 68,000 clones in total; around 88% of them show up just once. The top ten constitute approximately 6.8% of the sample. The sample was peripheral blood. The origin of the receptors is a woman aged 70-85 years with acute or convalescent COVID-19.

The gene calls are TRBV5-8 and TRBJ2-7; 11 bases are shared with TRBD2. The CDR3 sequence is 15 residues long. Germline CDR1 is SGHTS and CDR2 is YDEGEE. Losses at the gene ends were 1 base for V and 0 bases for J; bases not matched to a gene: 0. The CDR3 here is CASSLTSGGSYEQYF. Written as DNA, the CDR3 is TGTGCCAGCAGCTTGACTAGCGGGGGCTCCTACGAGCAGTACTTC.

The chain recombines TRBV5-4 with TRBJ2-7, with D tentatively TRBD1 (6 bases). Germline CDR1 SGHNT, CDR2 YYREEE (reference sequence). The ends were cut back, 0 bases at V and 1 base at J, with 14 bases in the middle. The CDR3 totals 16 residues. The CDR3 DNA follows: TGTGCCAGCAGCTTGGGCGGACAGCGGCTGTCCTACGAGCAGTACTTC. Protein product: CASSLGGQRLSYEQYF.

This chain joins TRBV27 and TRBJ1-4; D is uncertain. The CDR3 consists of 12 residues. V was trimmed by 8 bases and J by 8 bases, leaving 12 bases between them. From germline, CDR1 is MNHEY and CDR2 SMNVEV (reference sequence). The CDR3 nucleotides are TGTGCCAGCCCCTGGGAGTCGGAAAAACTGTTTTTT. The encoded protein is CASPWESEKLFF.

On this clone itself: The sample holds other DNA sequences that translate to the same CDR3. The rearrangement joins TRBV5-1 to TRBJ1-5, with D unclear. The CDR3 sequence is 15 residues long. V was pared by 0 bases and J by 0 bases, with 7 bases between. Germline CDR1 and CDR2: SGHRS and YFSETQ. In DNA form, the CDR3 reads TGCGCCAGCAGCTTGGGCGGAGTTAGCAATCAGCCCCAGCATTTT. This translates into CASSLGGVSNQPQHF.

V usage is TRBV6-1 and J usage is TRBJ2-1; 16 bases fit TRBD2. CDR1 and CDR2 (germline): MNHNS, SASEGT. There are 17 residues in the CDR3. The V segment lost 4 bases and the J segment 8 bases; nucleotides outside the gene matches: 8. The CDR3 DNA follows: TGTGCCAGCAGTGCGGGACTAGCGGGGGGGCTAGGATATGAGCAGTTCTTC. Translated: CASSAGLAGGLGYEQFF.

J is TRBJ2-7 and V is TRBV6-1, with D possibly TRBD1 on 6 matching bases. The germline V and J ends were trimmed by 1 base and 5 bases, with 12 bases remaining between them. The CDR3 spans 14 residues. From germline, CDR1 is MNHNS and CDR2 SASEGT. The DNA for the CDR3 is TGTGCCAGCAGTGAAGGAAAGGGGGTAGACGAGCAGTACTTC. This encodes CASSEGKGVDEQYF.

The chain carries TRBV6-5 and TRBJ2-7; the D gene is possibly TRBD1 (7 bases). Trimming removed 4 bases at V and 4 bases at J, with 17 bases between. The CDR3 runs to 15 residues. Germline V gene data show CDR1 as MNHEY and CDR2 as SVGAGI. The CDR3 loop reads CASSSPDRTTYEQYF. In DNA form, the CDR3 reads TGTGCCAGCAGTTCTCCGGACAGGACTACGTACGAGCAGTACTTC.

This chain's CDR3 is CAISEGSGGANNEQFF. The CDR3 coding sequence is TGTGCCATCAGTGAAGGTAGCGGGGGGGCGAACAATGAGCAGTTCTTC. This chain uses TRBV10-3 with TRBJ2-1; 11 bases are shared with TRBD2. The CDR3 contains 16 residues. Germline loops: CDR1 ENHRY, CDR2 SYGVKD. J lost 5 bases, V lost 3 bases, and 6 bases had no gene match.

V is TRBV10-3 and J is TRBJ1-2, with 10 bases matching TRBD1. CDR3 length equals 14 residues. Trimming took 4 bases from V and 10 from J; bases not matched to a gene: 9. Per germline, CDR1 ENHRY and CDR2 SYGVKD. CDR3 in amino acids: CAISGGDRGFHYTF. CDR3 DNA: TGTGCCATCAGTGGGGGGGACAGGGGTTTCCACTACACCTTC.

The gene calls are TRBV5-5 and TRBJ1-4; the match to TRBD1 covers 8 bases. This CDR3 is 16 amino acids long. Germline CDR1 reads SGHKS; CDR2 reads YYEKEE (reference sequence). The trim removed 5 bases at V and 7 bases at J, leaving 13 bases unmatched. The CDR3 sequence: CASRRGQDLRGEKLFF. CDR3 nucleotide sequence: TGTGCCAGCAGAAGGGGACAGGATCTTCGTGGTGAAAAACTGTTTTTT.

The CDR3 DNA reads TGCGCCAGCAGCTTGGCCCCTAGCGGGGCCACCTACGAGCAGTACTTC. Protein: CASSLAPSGATYEQYF. The chain carries TRBV5-1 and TRBJ2-7, with 9 bases aligning to TRBD2. The germline V gene encodes CDR1 SGHRS and CDR2 YFSETQ. The length of the CDR3 is 16 residues. J gave up 2 bases and V 0 bases, and 6 bases lay outside the gene matches.

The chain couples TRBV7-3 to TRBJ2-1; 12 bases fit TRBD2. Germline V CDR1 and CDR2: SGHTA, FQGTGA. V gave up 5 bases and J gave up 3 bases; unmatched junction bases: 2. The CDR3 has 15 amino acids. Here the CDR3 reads CASSPLAGGYNEQFF. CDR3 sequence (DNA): TGTGCCAGCAGCCCACTAGCGGGGGGCTACAATGAGCAGTTCTTC.

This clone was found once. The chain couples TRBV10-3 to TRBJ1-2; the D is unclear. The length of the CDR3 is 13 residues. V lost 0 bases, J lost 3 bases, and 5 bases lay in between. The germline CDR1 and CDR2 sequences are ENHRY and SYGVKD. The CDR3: CAISESGDYGYTF. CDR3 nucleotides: TGTGCCATCAGTGAGTCGGGAGACTATGGCTACACCTTC.

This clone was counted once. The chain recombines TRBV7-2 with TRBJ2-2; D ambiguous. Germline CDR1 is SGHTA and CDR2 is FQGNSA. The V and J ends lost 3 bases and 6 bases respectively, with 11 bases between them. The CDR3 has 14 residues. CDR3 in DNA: TGTGCCAGCAGCTTGCAACAGAAGGCCGGGGAGCTGTTTTTT. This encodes CASSLQQKAGELFF. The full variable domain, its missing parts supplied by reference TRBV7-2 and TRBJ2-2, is GAGVSQSPSNKVTEKGKDVELRCDPISGHTALYWYRQSLGQGLEFLIYFQGNSAPDKSGLPSDRFSAERTGGSVSTLTIQRTQQEDSAVYLCASSLQQKAGELFFGEGSRLTVL.

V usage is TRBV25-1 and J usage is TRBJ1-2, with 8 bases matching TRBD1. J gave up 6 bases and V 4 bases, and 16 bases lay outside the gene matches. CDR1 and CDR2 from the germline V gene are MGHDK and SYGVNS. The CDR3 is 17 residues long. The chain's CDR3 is CASSAGWDRRAVHGYTF. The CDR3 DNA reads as TGTGCCAGCAGTGCCGGATGGGACAGGCGAGCGGTTCATGGCTACACCTTC.

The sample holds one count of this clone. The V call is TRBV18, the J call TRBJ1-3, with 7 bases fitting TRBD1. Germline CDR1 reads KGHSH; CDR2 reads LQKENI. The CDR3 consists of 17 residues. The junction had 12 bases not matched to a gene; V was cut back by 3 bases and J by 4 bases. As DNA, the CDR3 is TGTGCCAGCTCACCCGGCGGGTCAGGGGGAACCGGAAACACCATATATTTT. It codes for CASSPGGSGGTGNTIYF.

CDR3 sequence: CAIRKDLNTEAFF. The CDR3 DNA reads as TGTGCCATCAGAAAGGACTTGAACACTGAAGCTTTCTTT. J is TRBJ1-1 and V is TRBV10-3, with D unclear. The CDR3 length is 13 residues. Germline V lookup: CDR1 ENHRY, CDR2 SYGVKD. V lost 6 bases, J lost 0 bases, and 8 bases lay in between.

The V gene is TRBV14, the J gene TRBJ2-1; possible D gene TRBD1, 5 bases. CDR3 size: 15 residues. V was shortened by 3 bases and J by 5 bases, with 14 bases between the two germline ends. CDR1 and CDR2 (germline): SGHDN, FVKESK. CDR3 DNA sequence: TGTGCCAGCAGCCAGTTCGAGCTAGGGGACAATGAGCAGTTCTTC. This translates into CASSQFELGDNEQFF.

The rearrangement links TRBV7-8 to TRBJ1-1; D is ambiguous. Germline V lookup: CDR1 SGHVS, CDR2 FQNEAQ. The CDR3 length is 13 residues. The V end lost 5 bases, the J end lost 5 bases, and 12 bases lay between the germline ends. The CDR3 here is CASSERRVTEAFF. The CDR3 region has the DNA TGTGCCAGCAGCGAACGACGGGTAACTGAAGCTTTCTTT.

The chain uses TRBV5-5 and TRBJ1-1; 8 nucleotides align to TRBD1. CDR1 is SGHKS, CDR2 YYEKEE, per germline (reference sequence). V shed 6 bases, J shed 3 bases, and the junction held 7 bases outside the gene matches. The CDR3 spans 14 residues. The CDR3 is CASNLQGVYTEAFF. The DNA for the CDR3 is TGTGCCAGCAACCTACAGGGGGTGTACACTGAAGCTTTCTTT.

DNA for the CDR3: TGTGCCAGCAGAACTCCAGGGGGCACTGAAGCTTTCTTT. It translates to CASRTPGGTEAFF. The chain employs TRBV6-5 and TRBJ1-1; 7 nucleotides match TRBD1. V lost 6 bases and J lost 4; bases outside the gene matches: 5. The CDR3 extends over 13 amino acids. The germline V gene encodes CDR1 MNHEY and CDR2 SVGAGI.

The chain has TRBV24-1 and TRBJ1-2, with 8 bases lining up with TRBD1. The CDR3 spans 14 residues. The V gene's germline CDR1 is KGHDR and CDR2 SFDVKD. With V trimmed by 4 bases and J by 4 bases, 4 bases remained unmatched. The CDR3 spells CATSEGQGSYGYTF. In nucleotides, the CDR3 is TGTGCCACCAGTGAAGGACAGGGTAGCTATGGCTACACCTTC.

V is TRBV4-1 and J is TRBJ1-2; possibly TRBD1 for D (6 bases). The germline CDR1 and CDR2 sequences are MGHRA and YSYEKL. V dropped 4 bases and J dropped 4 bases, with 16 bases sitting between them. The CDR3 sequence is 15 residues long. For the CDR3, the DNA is TGCGCCAGCAGCCCCACCGACAGGCATAGCTATGGCTACACCTTC. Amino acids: CASSPTDRHSYGYTF.

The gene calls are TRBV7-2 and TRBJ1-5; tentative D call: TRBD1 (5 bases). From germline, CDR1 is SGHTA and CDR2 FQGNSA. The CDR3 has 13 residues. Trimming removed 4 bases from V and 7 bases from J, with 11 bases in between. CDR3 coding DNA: TGTGCCAGCAGCTACGGCGGGGGGCAGCCCCAGCATTTT. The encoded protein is CASSYGGGQPQHF. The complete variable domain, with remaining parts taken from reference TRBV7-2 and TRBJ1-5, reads GAGVSQSPSNKVTEKGKDVELRCDPISGHTALYWYRQSLGQGLEFLIYFQGNSAPDKSGLPSDRFSAERTGGSVSTLTIQRTQQEDSAVYLCASSYGGGQPQHFGDGTRLSIL.

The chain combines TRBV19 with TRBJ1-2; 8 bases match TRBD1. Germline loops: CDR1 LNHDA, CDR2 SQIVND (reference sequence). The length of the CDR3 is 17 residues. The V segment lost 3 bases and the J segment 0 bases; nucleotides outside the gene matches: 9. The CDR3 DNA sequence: TGTGCCAGTAGTATCCTCCGGACAGGGCGCTCTAACTATGGCTACACCTTC. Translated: CASSILRTGRSNYGYTF. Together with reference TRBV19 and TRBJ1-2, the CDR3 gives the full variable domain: DGGITQSPKYLFRKEGQNVTLSCEQNLNHDAMYWYRQDPGQGLRLIYYSQIVNDFQKGDIAEGYSVSREKKESFPLTVTSAQKNPTAFYLCASSILRTGRSNYGYTFGSGTRLTVV.

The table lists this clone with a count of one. This CDR3 reads CASTESTSGGYNEQFF. The CDR3 DNA sequence: TGTGCCAGCACCGAGTCGACTAGCGGGGGGTACAATGAGCAGTTCTTC. The genes are TRBV9 and TRBJ2-1; 13 bases are a match to TRBD2. The V and J ends lost 6 bases and 4 bases, in that order; junction bases with no gene match: 7. This CDR3 spans 16 amino acids. CDR1 is SGDLS, CDR2 YYNGEE, per germline. Full variable domain (missing parts from reference TRBV9 and TRBJ2-1): DSGVTQTPKHLITATGQRVTLRCSPRSGDLSVYWYQQSLDQGLQFLIQYYNGEERAKGNILERFSAQQFPDLHSELNLSSLELGDSALYFCASTESTSGGYNEQFFGPGTRLTVL.

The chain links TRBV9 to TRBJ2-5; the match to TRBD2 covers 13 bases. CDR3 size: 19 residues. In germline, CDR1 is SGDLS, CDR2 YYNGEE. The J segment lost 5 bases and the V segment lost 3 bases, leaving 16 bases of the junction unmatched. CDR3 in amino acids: CASSARTTRTSGGVETQYF. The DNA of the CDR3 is TGTGCCAGCAGCGCTCGAACGACTAGGACTAGCGGGGGAGTGGAGACCCAGTACTTC.

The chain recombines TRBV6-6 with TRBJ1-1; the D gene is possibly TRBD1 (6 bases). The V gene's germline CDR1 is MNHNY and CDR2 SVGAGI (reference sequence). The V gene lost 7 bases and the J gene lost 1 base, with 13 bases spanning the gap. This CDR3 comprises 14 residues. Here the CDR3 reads CASKLGAGNTEAFF. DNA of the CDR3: TGTGCCAGCAAATTGGGGGCAGGGAACACTGAAGCTTTCTTT.

The CDR3 sequence is CASSQYEQYF. CDR3 nucleotide sequence: TGCGCCAGCAGCCAGTACGAGCAGTACTTC. The chain recombines TRBV5-1 with TRBJ2-7; no clear D gene. Germline assignment: CDR1 SGHRS and CDR2 YFSETQ. The length of the CDR3 is 10 residues. V was pared by 4 bases and J by 4 bases, with 3 bases between.

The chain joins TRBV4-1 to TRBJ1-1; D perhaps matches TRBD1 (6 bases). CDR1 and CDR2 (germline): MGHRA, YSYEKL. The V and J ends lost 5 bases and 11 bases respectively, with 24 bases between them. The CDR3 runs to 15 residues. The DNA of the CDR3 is TGCGCCAGCAGCTCCAGGGTGCGGGGGCCAGGGTTGGCTTTCTTT. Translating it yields CASSSRVRGPGLAFF.

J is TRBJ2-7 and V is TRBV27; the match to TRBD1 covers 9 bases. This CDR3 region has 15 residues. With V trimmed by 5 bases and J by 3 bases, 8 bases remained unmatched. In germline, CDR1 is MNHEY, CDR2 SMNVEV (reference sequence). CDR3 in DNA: TGTGCCAGCAGTCCCCGGACAGGGGAATTCTACGAGCAGTACTTC. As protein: CASSPRTGEFYEQYF.